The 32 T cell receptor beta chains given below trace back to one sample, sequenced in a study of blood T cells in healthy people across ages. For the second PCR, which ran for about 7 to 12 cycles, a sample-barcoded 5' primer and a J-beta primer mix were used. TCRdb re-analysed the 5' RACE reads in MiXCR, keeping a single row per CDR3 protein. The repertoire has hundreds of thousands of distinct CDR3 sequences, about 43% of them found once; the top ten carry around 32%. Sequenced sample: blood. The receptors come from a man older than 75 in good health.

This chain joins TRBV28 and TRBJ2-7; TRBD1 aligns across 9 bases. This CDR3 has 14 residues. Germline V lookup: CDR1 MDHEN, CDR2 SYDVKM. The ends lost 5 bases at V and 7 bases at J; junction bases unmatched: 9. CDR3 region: CASSVGTGFNEQYF. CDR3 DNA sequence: TGTGCCAGCAGTGTAGGGACAGGGTTTAATGAGCAGTACTTC.

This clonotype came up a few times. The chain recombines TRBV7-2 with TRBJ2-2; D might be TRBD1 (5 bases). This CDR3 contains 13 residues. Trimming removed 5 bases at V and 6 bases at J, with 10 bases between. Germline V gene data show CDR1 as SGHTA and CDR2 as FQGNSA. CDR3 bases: TGTGCCAGCAGCCCAGGGCATTCCGGGGAGCTGTTTTTT. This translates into CASSPGHSGELFF.

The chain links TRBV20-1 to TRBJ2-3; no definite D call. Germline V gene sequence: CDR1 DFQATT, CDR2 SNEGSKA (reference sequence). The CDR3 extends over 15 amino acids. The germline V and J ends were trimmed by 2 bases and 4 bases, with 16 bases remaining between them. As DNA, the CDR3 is TGCAGTGCTAGAATACCTGGGGAATTGGCAGATACGCAGTATTTT. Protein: CSARIPGELADTQYF.

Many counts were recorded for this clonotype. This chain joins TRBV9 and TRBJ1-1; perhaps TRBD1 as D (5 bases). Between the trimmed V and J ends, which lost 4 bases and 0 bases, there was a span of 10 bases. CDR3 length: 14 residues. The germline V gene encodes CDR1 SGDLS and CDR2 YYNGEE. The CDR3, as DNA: TGTGCCAGCAGCAGGGGCGATGTGAACACTGAAGCTTTCTTT. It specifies CASSRGDVNTEAFF.

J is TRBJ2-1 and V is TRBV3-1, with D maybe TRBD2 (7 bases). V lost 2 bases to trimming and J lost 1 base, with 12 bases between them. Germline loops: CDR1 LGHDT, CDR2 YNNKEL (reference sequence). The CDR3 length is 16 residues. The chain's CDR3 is CASSQSGGRSYNEQFF. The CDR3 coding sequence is TGTGCCAGCAGCCAATCCGGGGGGCGATCCTACAATGAGCAGTTCTTC.

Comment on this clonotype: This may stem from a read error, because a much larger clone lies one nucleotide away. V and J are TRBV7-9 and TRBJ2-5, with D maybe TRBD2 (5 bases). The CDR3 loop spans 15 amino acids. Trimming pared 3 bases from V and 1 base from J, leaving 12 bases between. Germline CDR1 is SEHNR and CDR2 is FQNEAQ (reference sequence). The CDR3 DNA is TGTGCCAGCAGCTTGGTGACTACTTCCCAAGAGACCCAGTACTTC. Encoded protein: CASSLVTTSQETQYF. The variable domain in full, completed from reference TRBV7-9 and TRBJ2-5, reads DTGVSQNPRHKITKRGQNVTFRCDPISEHNRLYWYRQTLGQGPEFLTYFQNEAQLEKSRLLSDRFSAERPKGSFSTLEIQRTEQGDSAMYLCASSLVTTSQETQYFGPGTRLLVL.

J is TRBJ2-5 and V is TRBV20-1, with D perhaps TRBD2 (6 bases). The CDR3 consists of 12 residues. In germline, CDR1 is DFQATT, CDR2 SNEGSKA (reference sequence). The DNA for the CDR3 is TGCACCTCGGCGGGATTCCAAGAGACCCAGTACTTC. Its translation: CTSAGFQETQYF.

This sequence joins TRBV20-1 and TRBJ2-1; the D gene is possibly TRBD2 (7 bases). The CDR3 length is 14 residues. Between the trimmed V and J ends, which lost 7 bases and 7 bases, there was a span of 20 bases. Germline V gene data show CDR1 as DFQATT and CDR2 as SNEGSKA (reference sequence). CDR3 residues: CSGRGQATYNEQFF. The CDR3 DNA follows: TGCAGTGGGCGGGGGCAGGCAACGTATAATGAGCAGTTCTTC.

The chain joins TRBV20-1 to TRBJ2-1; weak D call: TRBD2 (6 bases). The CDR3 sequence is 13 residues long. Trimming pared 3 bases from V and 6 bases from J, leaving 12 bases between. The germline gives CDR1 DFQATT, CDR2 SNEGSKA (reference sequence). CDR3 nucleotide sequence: TGCAGTGCTAGTCGGGAGAGGGGCAATGAGCAGTTCTTC. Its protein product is CSASRERGNEQFF.

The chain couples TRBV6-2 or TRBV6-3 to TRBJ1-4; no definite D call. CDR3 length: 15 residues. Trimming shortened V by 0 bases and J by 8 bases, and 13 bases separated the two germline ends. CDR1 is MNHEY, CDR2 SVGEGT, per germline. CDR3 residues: CASSYSRSSREKLFF. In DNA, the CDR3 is TGTGCCAGCAGTTACTCTAGGAGCTCCCGCGAAAAACTGTTTTTT.

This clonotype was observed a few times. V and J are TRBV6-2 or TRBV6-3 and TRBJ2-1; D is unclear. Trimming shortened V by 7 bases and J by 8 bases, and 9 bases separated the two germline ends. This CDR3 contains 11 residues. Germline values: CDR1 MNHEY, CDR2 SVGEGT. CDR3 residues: CASKRIDEQFF. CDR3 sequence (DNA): TGTGCCAGCAAGAGAATCGATGAGCAGTTCTTC.

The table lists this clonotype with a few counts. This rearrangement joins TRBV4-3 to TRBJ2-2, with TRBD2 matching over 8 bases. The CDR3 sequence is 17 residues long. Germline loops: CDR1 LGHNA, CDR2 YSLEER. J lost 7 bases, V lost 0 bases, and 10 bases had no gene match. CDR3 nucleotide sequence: TGCGCCAGCAGCCAAGATTCCCGGGGGGGCCTAGTCGGGGAGCTGTTTTTT. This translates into CASSQDSRGGLVGELFF.

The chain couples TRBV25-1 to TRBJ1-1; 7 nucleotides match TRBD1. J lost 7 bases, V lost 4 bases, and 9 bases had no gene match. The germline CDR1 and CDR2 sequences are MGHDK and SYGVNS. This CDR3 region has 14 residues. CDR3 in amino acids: CASSANRGVGEAFF. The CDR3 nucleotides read TGTGCCAGCAGTGCTAACAGGGGCGTCGGTGAAGCTTTCTTT.

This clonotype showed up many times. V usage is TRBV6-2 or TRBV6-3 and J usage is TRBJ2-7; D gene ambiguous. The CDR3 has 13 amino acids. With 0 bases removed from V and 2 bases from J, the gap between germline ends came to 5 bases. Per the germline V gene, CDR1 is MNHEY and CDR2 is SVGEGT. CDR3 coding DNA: TGTGCCAGCAGTTACTCGTTTCCCTACGAGCAGTACTTC. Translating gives CASSYSFPYEQYF.

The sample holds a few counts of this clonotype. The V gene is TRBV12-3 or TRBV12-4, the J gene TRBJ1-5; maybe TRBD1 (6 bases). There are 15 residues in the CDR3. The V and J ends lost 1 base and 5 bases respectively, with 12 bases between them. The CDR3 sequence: CASSLVGRGDQPQHF. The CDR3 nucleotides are TGTGCCAGCAGTTTAGTAGGCAGGGGAGATCAGCCCCAGCATTTT.

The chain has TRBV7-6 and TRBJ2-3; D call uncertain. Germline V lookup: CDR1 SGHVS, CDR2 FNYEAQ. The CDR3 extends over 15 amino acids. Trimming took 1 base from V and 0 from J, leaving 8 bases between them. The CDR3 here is CASSLELFSTDTQYF. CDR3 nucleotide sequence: TGTGCCAGCAGCTTAGAACTTTTTAGCACAGATACGCAGTATTTT.

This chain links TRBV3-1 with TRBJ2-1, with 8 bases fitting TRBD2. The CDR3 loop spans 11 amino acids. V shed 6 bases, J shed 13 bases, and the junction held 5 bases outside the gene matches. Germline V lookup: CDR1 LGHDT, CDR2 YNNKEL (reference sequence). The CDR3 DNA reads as TGTGCCAGCAGGCAAACTAGCGGCCAGTTCTTC. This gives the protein CASRQTSGQFF.

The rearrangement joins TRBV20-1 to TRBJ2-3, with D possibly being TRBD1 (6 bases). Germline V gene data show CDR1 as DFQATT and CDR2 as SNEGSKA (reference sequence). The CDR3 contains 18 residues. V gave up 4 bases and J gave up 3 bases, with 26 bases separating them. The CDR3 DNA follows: TGCAGTGCTACAAAGGTCTATGACAGGTCCCGGAGTACAGATACGCAGTATTTT. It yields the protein CSATKVYDRSRSTDTQYF.

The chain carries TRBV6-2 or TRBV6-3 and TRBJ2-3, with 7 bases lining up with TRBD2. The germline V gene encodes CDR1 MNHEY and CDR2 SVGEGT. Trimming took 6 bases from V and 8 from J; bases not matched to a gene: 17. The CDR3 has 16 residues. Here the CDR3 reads CASSRPLSFLAGTQYF. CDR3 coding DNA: TGTGCCAGCAGCCGACCCCTTTCATTTTTAGCGGGTACGCAGTATTTT.

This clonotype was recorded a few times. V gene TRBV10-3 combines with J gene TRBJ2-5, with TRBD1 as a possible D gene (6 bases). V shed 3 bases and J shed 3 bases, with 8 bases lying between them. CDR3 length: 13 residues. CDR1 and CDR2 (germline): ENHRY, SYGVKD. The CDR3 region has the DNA TGTGCCATCAGTGAAAGACAGGAAGAGACCCAGTACTTC. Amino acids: CAISERQEETQYF.

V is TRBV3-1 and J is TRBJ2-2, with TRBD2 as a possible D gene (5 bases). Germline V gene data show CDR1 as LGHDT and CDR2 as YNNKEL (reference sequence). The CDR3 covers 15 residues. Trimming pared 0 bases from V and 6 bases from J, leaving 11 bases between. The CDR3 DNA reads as TGTGCCAGCAGCCAAGAGGACTCCGCCGCCGGGGAGCTGTTTTTT. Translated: CASSQEDSAAGELFF.

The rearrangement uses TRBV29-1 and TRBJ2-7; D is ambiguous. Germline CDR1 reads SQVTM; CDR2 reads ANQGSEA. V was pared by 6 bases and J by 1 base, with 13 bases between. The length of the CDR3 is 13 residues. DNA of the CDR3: TGCAGCGTGACCCTAGAGGAGTCCTACGAGCAGTACTTC. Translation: CSVTLEESYEQYF.

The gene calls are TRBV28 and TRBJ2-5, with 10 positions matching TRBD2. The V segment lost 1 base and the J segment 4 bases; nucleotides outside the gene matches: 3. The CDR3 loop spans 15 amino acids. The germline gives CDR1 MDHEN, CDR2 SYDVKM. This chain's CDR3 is CASSLYVAGGETQYF. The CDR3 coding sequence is TGTGCCAGCAGTTTATACGTAGCGGGAGGAGAGACCCAGTACTTC.

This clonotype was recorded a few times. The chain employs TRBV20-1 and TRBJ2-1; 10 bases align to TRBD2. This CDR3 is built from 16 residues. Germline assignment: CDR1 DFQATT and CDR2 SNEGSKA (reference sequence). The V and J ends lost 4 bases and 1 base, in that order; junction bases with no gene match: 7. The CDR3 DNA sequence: TGCAGTGCTACGACCACTAGCGGGGATTCCTACAATGAGCAGTTCTTC. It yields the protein CSATTTSGDSYNEQFF.

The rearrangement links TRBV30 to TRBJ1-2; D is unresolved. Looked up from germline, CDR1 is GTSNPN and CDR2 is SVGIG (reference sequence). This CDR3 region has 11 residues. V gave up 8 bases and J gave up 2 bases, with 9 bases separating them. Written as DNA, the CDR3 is TGTGCCACGGGAGTCAACTATGGCTACACCTTC. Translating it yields CATGVNYGYTF.

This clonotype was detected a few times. The CDR3 is CASSRTGNGEQFF. The CDR3 DNA reads as TGTGCCAGCAGCCGGACAGGGAATGGTGAGCAGTTCTTC. The chain uses TRBV7-2 and TRBJ2-1; 8 positions match TRBD1. Losses at the gene ends were 5 bases for V and 9 bases for J; bases not matched to a gene: 6. Germline V gene sequence: CDR1 SGHTA, CDR2 FQGNSA. This CDR3 region has 13 residues.

The CDR3 DNA is TGTGCCACCGACCTCGGGGTCTCGACAGGCTTAGCTAACTATGGCTACACCTTC. The encoded protein is CATDLGVSTGLANYGYTF. This rearrangement joins TRBV7-2 to TRBJ1-2; perhaps TRBD1 as D (6 bases). Germline CDR1 SGHTA, CDR2 FQGNSA. This CDR3 comprises 18 residues. With 10 bases removed from V and 0 bases from J, the gap between germline ends came to 27 bases. The complete variable domain, with remaining parts taken from reference TRBV7-2 and TRBJ1-2, reads GAGVSQSPSNKVTEKGKDVELRCDPISGHTALYWYRQSLGQGLEFLIYFQGNSAPDKSGLPSDRFSAERTGGSVSTLTIQRTQQEDSAVYLCATDLGVSTGLANYGYTFGSGTRLTVV.

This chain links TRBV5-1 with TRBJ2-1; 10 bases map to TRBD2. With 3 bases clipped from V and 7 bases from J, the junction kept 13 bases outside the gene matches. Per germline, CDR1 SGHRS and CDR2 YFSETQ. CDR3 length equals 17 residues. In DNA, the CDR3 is TGCGCCAGCAGCTCAGCGGGGGGGCCGGCTGGAATGAATGAGCAGTTCTTC. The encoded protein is CASSSAGGPAGMNEQFF.

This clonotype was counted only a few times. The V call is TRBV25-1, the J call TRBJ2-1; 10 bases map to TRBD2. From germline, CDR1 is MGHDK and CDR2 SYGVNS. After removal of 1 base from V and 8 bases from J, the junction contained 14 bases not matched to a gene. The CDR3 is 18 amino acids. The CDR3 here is CASSESTGSGRFGDEQFF. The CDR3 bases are TGTGCCAGCAGTGAATCCACCGGTAGCGGGAGGTTTGGGGATGAGCAGTTCTTC.

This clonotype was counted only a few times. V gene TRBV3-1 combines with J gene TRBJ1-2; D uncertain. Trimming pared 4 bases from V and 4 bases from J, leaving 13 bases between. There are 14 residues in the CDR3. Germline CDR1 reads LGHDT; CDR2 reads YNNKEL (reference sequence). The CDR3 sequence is CASSRVLRGYGYTF. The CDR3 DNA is TGTGCCAGCAGCCGGGTCCTCCGTGGCTATGGCTACACCTTC. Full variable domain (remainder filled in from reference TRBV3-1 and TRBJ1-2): DTAVSQTPKYLVTQMGNDKSIKCEQNLGHDTMYWYKQDSKKFLKIMFSYNNKELIINETVPNRFSPKSPDKAHLNLHINSLELGDSAVYFCASSRVLRGYGYTFGSGTRLTVV.

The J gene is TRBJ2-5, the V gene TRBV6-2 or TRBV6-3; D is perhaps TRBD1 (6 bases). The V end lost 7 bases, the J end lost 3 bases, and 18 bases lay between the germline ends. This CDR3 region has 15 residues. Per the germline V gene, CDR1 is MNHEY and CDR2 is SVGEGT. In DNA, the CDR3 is TGTGCCAGCATCCTCGGGACAATCTCTAAAGAGACCCAGTACTTC. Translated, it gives CASILGTISKETQYF.

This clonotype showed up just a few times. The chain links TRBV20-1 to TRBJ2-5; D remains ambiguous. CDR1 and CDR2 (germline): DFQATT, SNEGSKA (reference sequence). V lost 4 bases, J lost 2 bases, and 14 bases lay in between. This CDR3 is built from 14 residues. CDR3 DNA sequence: TGCAGTGCTAATCCCCCCCACGGACAAGAGACCCAGTACTTC. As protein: CSANPPHGQETQYF.